A single sample is the source of the 22 T cell receptor beta chains below, sequenced in a study of blood T cell repertoires in COVID-19 (TCRdb year 2020). Libraries were built with the immunoSEQ multiplex PCR assay. The clones in this table, taken by TCRdb from immuneACCESS, are in-frame only. Not every clone is retained; where verified, under half of the shortfall comes from an unresolved V gene, and the cause of the rest is unknown. The sample contains 340,000 or so clones, around 86% of them found a single time. The biggest ten clones account for 1% of the sample. The sample consisted of peripheral blood. These receptors all come from a man aged 50 to 59 with active or convalescent COVID-19.

This clone was observed a handful of times. The CDR3 sequence: CASSLGWTGVATNEKLFF. CDR3 nucleotide sequence: TGTGCCAGCAGCTTAGGGTGGACAGGGGTCGCAACTAATGAAAAACTGTTTTTT. J is TRBJ1-4 and V is TRBV7-9; 9 bases agree with TRBD1. V lost 1 base to trimming and J lost 0 bases; unmatched junction nucleotides: 6. This CDR3 spans 18 amino acids. Germline CDR1 and CDR2: SEHNR and FQNEAQ (reference sequence).

The CDR3 sequence is CASSLGSSEQFF. Written as DNA, the CDR3 is TGTGCCAGCAGCTTAGGCTCGAGTGAGCAGTTCTTC. This chain links TRBV7-6 with TRBJ2-1; D is unresolved. The CDR3 has 12 residues. V shed 1 base and J shed 9 bases, with 7 bases lying between them. From germline, CDR1 is SGHVS and CDR2 FNYEAQ.

The chain is built from TRBV5-4 and TRBJ2-1; TRBD2 might be the D (7 bases). There are 13 residues in the CDR3. The germline CDR1 and CDR2 sequences are SGHNT and YYREEE (reference sequence). Trimming pared 1 base from V and 8 bases from J, leaving 10 bases between. The CDR3 DNA follows: TGTGCCAGCAGCTTGAGAGGGGGGGATGAGCAGTTCTTC. Translated, it gives CASSLRGGDEQFF.

The rearrangement uses TRBV6-5 and TRBJ1-2; D ambiguous. Per germline, CDR1 MNHEY and CDR2 SVGAGI. The length of the CDR3 is 15 residues. Trimming stripped 0 bases from V and 4 bases from J, with 12 bases between. The CDR3 reads CASSYSITGTYGYTF. DNA of the CDR3: TGTGCCAGCAGTTACTCGATCACGGGTACCTATGGCTACACCTTC.

V and J are TRBV18 and TRBJ2-1; TRBD1 aligns across 8 bases. The CDR3 has 15 amino acids. CDR1 and CDR2 from the germline V gene are KGHSH and LQKENI. V was clipped by 6 bases and J by 8 bases; unmatched bases: 12. The CDR3: CASSPTGQGLDEQFF. The CDR3 DNA is TGTGCCAGCTCCCCTACAGGACAGGGATTGGATGAGCAGTTCTTC.

This chain uses TRBV6-6 with TRBJ2-7; maybe TRBD1 (5 bases). The germline V gene encodes CDR1 MNHNY and CDR2 SVGAGI (reference sequence). The V end lost 2 bases, the J end lost 7 bases, and 12 bases lay between the germline ends. The CDR3 sequence is 13 residues long. CDR3 amino acids: CASSYDQGREQYF. CDR3 coding DNA: TGTGCCAGCAGTTACGATCAGGGTCGGGAGCAGTACTTC.

The V gene is TRBV9, the J gene TRBJ2-1; the match to TRBD2 covers 8 bases. The J segment lost 6 bases and the V segment lost 0 bases, leaving 8 bases of the junction unmatched. The germline V gene encodes CDR1 SGDLS and CDR2 YYNGEE. This CDR3 spans 16 amino acids. DNA of the CDR3: TGTGCCAGCAGCGTAGGAGGCGGGAGGTTAGGCAATGAGCAGTTCTTC. It encodes CASSVGGGRLGNEQFF.

The chain couples TRBV7-9 to TRBJ1-2; 7 bases align to TRBD1. Germline V gene data show CDR1 as SEHNR and CDR2 as FQNEAQ (reference sequence). V dropped 5 bases and J dropped 0; count of bases not matched to a gene: 3. The CDR3 runs 14 residues. This CDR3 reads CASSRGTANYGYTF. CDR3 coding DNA: TGTGCCAGCAGCCGCGGGACAGCTAACTATGGCTACACCTTC.

This rearrangement joins TRBV5-6 to TRBJ2-3; TRBD1 aligns across 9 bases. This CDR3 region has 17 residues. The junction had 15 bases not matched to a gene; V was cut back by 6 bases and J by 4 bases. Germline loops: CDR1 SGHDT, CDR2 YYEEEE. The CDR3 nucleotides are TGTGCCAGCACTCTCAGGGACAGGGTACATCTGGCAGATACGCAGTATTTT. Translating it yields CASTLRDRVHLADTQYF.

The rearrangement joins TRBV28 to TRBJ1-4; D may be TRBD1 (5 bases). The germline V and J ends were trimmed by 4 bases and 8 bases, with 20 bases remaining between them. There are 16 residues in the CDR3. The germline gives CDR1 MDHEN, CDR2 SYDVKM. The CDR3 region has the DNA TGTGCCAGCAGTTCTTCCCGGGGCCCGGGGAGGGAAAAACTGTTTTTT. Translated: CASSSSRGPGREKLFF.

The CDR3 sequence is CASRDRGYGYTF. The CDR3 bases are TGTGCCAGCAGGGACAGGGGCTATGGCTACACCTTC. This chain joins TRBV6-5 and TRBJ1-2; 9 positions match TRBD1. J gave up 4 bases and V 6 bases, and 0 bases lay outside the gene matches. The CDR3 loop spans 12 amino acids. CDR1 and CDR2 (germline): MNHEY, SVGAGI.

This chain joins TRBV5-1 and TRBJ2-7; TRBD1 matches at 9 bases. This CDR3 is 12 amino acids long. V lost 7 bases to trimming and J lost 3 bases; unmatched junction nucleotides: 2. CDR1 and CDR2 from the germline V gene are SGHRS and YFSETQ. The DNA for the CDR3 is TGCGCCAGCGGACAGGGGAGCTACGAGCAGTACTTC. It specifies CASGQGSYEQYF.

J is TRBJ1-2 and V is TRBV2, with TRBD1 as a possible D gene (5 bases). In germline, CDR1 is SNHLY, CDR2 FYNNEI. The germline V and J ends were trimmed by 1 base and 6 bases, with 12 bases remaining between them. This CDR3 region has 14 residues. The CDR3 sequence: CASSEGSAGNGYTF. CDR3 bases: TGTGCCAGCAGTGAAGGAAGTGCAGGGAATGGCTACACCTTC.

The V call is TRBV10-1, the J call TRBJ2-5; 9 positions agree with TRBD1. The germline V gene encodes CDR1 WNHNN and CDR2 SYGVQD (reference sequence). Trimming took 6 bases from V and 6 from J; bases not matched to a gene: 8. This CDR3 spans 14 amino acids. The chain's CDR3 is CASSPGQGVKTQYF. CDR3 DNA sequence: TGCGCCAGCAGCCCGGGACAGGGAGTGAAGACCCAGTACTTC.

This clone appeared many times. The V and J genes are TRBV6-6 and TRBJ2-7, with D possibly matching TRBD2 (6 bases). The CDR3 covers 14 residues. CDR1 MNHNY and CDR2 SVGAGI come from the germline V gene (reference sequence). The V end lost 3 bases, the J end lost 1 base, and 10 bases lay between the germline ends. CDR3 sequence (DNA): TGTGCCAGCAGTTATGAACTAGCTTCCTACGAGCAGTACTTC. Protein sequence: CASSYELASYEQYF.

The rearrangement uses TRBV23-1 and TRBJ1-2; D gene uncertain. TRBV23-1 is identified as an open reading frame with a role that is uncertain. Trimming took 4 bases from V and 5 from J, leaving 5 bases between them. This CDR3 region has 11 residues. The CDR3: CASSLEYGYTF. The CDR3 bases are TGCGCCAGCAGTCTCGAGTATGGCTACACCTTC.

This chain uses TRBV5-1 with TRBJ2-2; unclear D gene. V was cut by 1 base and J by 5 bases, with 9 bases left in between. Looked up from germline, CDR1 is SGHRS and CDR2 is YFSETQ. The CDR3 is 14 residues long. CDR3 region: CASSLIPRTGELFF. The CDR3, as DNA: TGCGCCAGCAGCTTGATTCCCCGGACCGGGGAGCTGTTTTTT.

The J gene is TRBJ2-1, the V gene TRBV28; possibly TRBD2 for D (6 bases). With 5 bases removed from V and 9 bases from J, the gap between germline ends came to 23 bases. The CDR3 length is 16 residues. Germline loops: CDR1 MDHEN, CDR2 SYDVKM. As DNA, the CDR3 is TGTGCCAGCAGTAAGCTCGGCCCTGCGGGGTTGGGTGAGCAGTTCTTC. Protein sequence: CASSKLGPAGLGEQFF.

A single count supports this clone. The chain uses TRBV5-4 and TRBJ2-1, with 13 bases that match TRBD2. The CDR3 covers 17 residues. J was trimmed by 0 bases and V by 4 bases; bases with no gene match: 4. CDR1 SGHNT and CDR2 YYREEE come from the germline V gene (reference sequence). CDR3 loop: CASSPTSGRVSYNEQFF. The CDR3 DNA reads as TGTGCCAGCAGCCCTACTAGCGGGAGGGTCTCCTACAATGAGCAGTTCTTC.

The V call is TRBV18, the J call TRBJ2-2; D is perhaps TRBD2 (6 bases). The CDR3 extends over 15 amino acids. The V end lost 0 bases, the J end lost 3 bases, and 8 bases lay between the germline ends. Germline assignment: CDR1 KGHSH and CDR2 LQKENI. The CDR3 coding sequence is TGTGCCAGCTCACCACCGGCGGGGTACACCGGGGAGCTGTTTTTT. It yields the protein CASSPPAGYTGELFF.

The gene calls are TRBV5-4 and TRBJ2-7, with D maybe TRBD1 (6 bases). The V gene lost 2 bases and the J gene lost 6 bases, with 18 bases spanning the gap. Germline CDR1 SGHNT, CDR2 YYREEE (reference sequence). The CDR3 runs to 15 residues. The CDR3 DNA sequence: TGTGCCAGCAGCTTCCCAGGGGCTCGGGATACCGAGCAGTACTTC. Translation gives CASSFPGARDTEQYF. Filled out from reference TRBV5-4 and TRBJ2-7, the complete variable domain reads ETGVTQSPTHLIKTRGQQVTLRCSSQSGHNTVSWYQQALGQGPQFIFQYYREEENGRGNFPPRFSGLQFPNYSSELNVNALELDDSALYLCASSFPGARDTEQYFGPGTRLTVT.

This chain joins TRBV18 and TRBJ1-1; 9 bases are shared with TRBD1. Germline V gives CDR1 KGHSH, CDR2 LQKENI. This CDR3 has 15 residues. The junction had 6 bases not matched to a gene; V was cut back by 3 bases and J by 4 bases. The CDR3 sequence is CASSPTQGASTEAFF. The CDR3 DNA reads as TGTGCCAGCTCACCTACACAGGGGGCGAGCACTGAAGCTTTCTTT.